The T cell receptor (beta chain) under discussion was sequenced for a study of Ad26.COV2.S vaccination and SARS-CoV-2 variants. Overall study context: Ad26.COV2.S, an intramuscular injection, was given once or twice 56 days apart. Findings and caveats of the study: Total T cell responses were possibly underestimated by TCR breadth and depth analyses.

Trimming took 0 bases from V and 0 from J, leaving 10 bases between them. The CDR3 sequence is 15 residues long. Germline values: CDR1 SGHDT, CDR2 YYEEEE. This clone occurred once. Its target is unknown. This sample's treatment: about 20 received Ad26.COV2.S at low or high dose, single or two shots; roughly 5 received placebo; per-sample allocation not given. The samples were gathered on day 63 after the first injection of vaccine or placebo. Assay: immunoSEQ multiplex PCR; the TCRdb copy retains only in-frame clones and omits some. Seen here are 440,000 or so clones, 70% to 90% observed once, and the top ten hold about 1.5%.

The chain employs TRBV5-6 and TRBJ2-7; D is tentatively TRBD1 or TRBD2 (5 bases each). The sequence was obtained from a person between 18 and 65 years old who received the Ad26.COV2.S COVID-19 vaccine or a placebo. Sequences were derived from peripheral blood, sampled in a trial of Ad26.COV2.S vaccine versus placebo. CDR3 in DNA: TGTGCCAGCAGCTTGGTACGGGGACCCTCCTACGAGCAGTACTTC. Encoded protein: CASSLVRGPSYEQYF.